The 23 T cell receptor beta chains reported below all come from one sample, sequenced in a study of CD4 T cells in relation to SARS-CoV-2 and coronaviruses. These receptors' targets are unknown. The data were produced by immunoSEQ multiplex PCR, yet TCRdb's version contains in-frame clones alone and is incomplete. The data hold around 35,000 clones, with approximately 77% observed a single time. The material sequenced was naive CD4+ T cells from PBMCs, cultured in vitro. As to subset: naive CD4+ T cells isolated by negative enrichment. These receptors came from an adult with COVID-19.

The rearrangement joins TRBV2 to TRBJ1-5, with D unclear. V gave up 0 bases and J gave up 4 bases, with 16 bases separating them. This CDR3 has 17 residues. Germline CDR1 and CDR2: SNHLY and FYNNEI. The CDR3 coding sequence is TGTGCCAGCAGTGAAGCGCGTCCCTGGGGAGAGAATCAGCCCCAGCATTTT. This sequence encodes CASSEARPWGENQPQHF.

This clone showed up just a few times. This chain uses TRBV28 with TRBJ2-7, with TRBD1 matching over 11 bases. Unmatched junction bases numbered 7, after V lost 4 bases and J lost 2 bases. Germline V gives CDR1 MDHEN, CDR2 SYDVKM. The CDR3 spans 16 residues. The CDR3 sequence: CASSSRWDRGTYEQYF. DNA of the CDR3: TGTGCCAGCAGTTCCCGGTGGGACAGGGGGACCTACGAGCAGTACTTC.

The chain employs TRBV6-1 and TRBJ2-3, with TRBD2 matching 8 bases. In germline, CDR1 is MNHNS, CDR2 SASEGT. V shed 1 base, J shed 3 bases, and the junction held 6 bases outside the gene matches. The CDR3 has 16 amino acids. The CDR3 spells CASSEGAGGWTDTQYF. The CDR3 coding sequence is TGTGCCAGCAGTGAAGGGGCGGGAGGATGGACAGATACGCAGTATTTT.

This chain joins TRBV5-1 and TRBJ1-2; 9 nucleotides agree with TRBD1. J was trimmed by 4 bases and V by 7 bases; bases with no gene match: 11. The length of the CDR3 is 15 residues. The germline V gene has CDR1 SGHRS and CDR2 YFSETQ. The CDR3 nucleotides are TGCGCCAGCGCCGGCGGGACAGGGATAATCTATGGCTACACCTTC. It yields the protein CASAGGTGIIYGYTF.

This clone was picked up one time. This chain uses TRBV20-1 with TRBJ2-7; maybe TRBD2 (6 bases). This CDR3 has 11 amino acids. Germline V gene data show CDR1 as DFQATT and CDR2 as SNEGSKA (reference sequence). The V end lost 4 bases, the J end lost 3 bases, and 7 bases lay between the germline ends. Here the CDR3 DNA reads TGCAGTGCTATGGGGGGCTACGAGCAGTACTTC. Translating it yields CSAMGGYEQYF.

The chain carries TRBV27 and TRBJ2-5; TRBD1 might be the D (5 bases). The germline V and J ends were trimmed by 5 bases and 2 bases, with 9 bases remaining between them. Germline CDR1 reads MNHEY; CDR2 reads SMNVEV (reference sequence). The CDR3 extends over 13 amino acids. The CDR3 protein is CASSHDSQETQYF. The CDR3 nucleotides read TGTGCCAGCAGTCATGACAGTCAAGAGACCCAGTACTTC.

The chain couples TRBV2 to TRBJ2-7, with D perhaps matching TRBD2 (6 bases). CDR1 is SNHLY, CDR2 FYNNEI, per germline. This CDR3 comprises 15 residues. V lost 6 bases to trimming and J lost 1 base, with 16 bases between them. CDR3: CASSAGLGGSYEQYF. The CDR3 DNA reads TGTGCCAGCAGCGCGGGTTTGGGGGGATCCTACGAGCAGTACTTC.

This clone appeared a single time. The CDR3 coding sequence is TGTGCCAGCAGGACTAGCGGGAGGGTTCCCGGGGAGCTGTTTTTT. Translation gives CASRTSGRVPGELFF. The chain recombines TRBV2 with TRBJ2-2; 14 positions agree with TRBD2. J gave up 6 bases and V 6 bases, and 3 bases lay outside the gene matches. This CDR3 contains 15 residues. Per germline, CDR1 SNHLY and CDR2 FYNNEI.

For the CDR3, the DNA is TGCAGTGCTAGTAGGCCTAGCGGGAGGGAGGAGACCCAGTACTTC. It is translated as CSASRPSGREETQYF. This rearrangement joins TRBV20-1 to TRBJ2-5; 12 bases agree with TRBD2. V dropped 3 bases and J dropped 5; count of bases not matched to a gene: 7. This CDR3 contains 15 residues. The V gene's germline CDR1 is DFQATT and CDR2 SNEGSKA (reference sequence).

The table lists this clone with a count of one. The chain employs TRBV2 and TRBJ2-2; 8 positions agree with TRBD2. The CDR3 is made up of 13 amino acids. J was trimmed by 4 bases and V by 6 bases; bases with no gene match: 1. CDR1 and CDR2 (germline): SNHLY, FYNNEI. Here the CDR3 DNA reads TGTGCCAGCAGAACTAGCGGCACCGGGGAGCTGTTTTTT. Translating gives CASRTSGTGELFF.

V usage is TRBV29-1 and J usage is TRBJ1-4, with D tentatively TRBD1 (5 bases). Germline loops: CDR1 SQVTM, CDR2 ANQGSEA. V was shortened by 6 bases and J by 6 bases, with 17 bases between the two germline ends. The CDR3 runs 14 residues. The CDR3 here is CSVGSGGYYEKLFF. Here the CDR3 DNA reads TGCAGCGTCGGGTCGGGGGGGTATTATGAAAAACTGTTTTTT.

The J gene is TRBJ1-5, the V gene TRBV15; a possible D gene is TRBD1 (5 bases). The CDR3 runs 14 residues. V dropped 7 bases and J dropped 3 bases, with 13 bases sitting between them. The germline gives CDR1 LNHNV, CDR2 YYDKDF (reference sequence). The CDR3 spells CATTGGGNNQPQHF. The CDR3 nucleotides are TGTGCCACCACTGGTGGGGGGAACAATCAGCCCCAGCATTTT.

V gene TRBV11-2 combines with J gene TRBJ2-1, with 9 bases lining up with TRBD1. The CDR3 has 13 amino acids. Trimming took 8 bases from V and 4 from J; bases not matched to a gene: 3. The germline V gene encodes CDR1 SGHAT and CDR2 FQNNGV. CDR3 protein: CASSTGGYNEQFF. For the CDR3, the DNA is TGTGCCAGCTCGACAGGGGGGTACAATGAGCAGTTCTTC.

The CDR3 bases are TGTGCCAGCAGCTTAGGGGGGGCAGTAGGGGAAAAACTGTTTTTT. It yields the protein CASSLGGAVGEKLFF. This chain connects TRBV7-9 to TRBJ1-4, with D tentatively TRBD1 (6 bases). Germline CDR1 SEHNR, CDR2 FQNEAQ (reference sequence). V lost 1 base, J lost 8 bases, and 14 bases lay in between. This CDR3 has 15 residues.

The chain recombines TRBV7-3 with TRBJ2-3; D may be TRBD1 or TRBD2 (5 bases each). The CDR3 loop spans 16 amino acids. From germline, CDR1 is SGHTA and CDR2 FQGTGA. V was cut by 5 bases and J by 1 base, with 16 bases left in between. CDR3 nucleotide sequence: TGTGCCAGCAGCCCTAGGTTTCGAGGGGGCACAGATACGCAGTATTTT. This codes for CASSPRFRGGTDTQYF.

The chain links TRBV6-5 to TRBJ2-7; D is unresolved. Germline CDR1 and CDR2: MNHEY and SVGAGI. Trimming removed 0 bases at V and 3 bases at J, with 9 bases between. The CDR3 totals 14 residues. Written as DNA, the CDR3 is TGTGCCAGCAGTTACTCGATAAACCACTACGAGCAGTACTTC. Translating it yields CASSYSINHYEQYF.

This clone was counted once. The chain has TRBV28 and TRBJ2-3; D gene ambiguous. Trimming removed 3 bases from V and 6 bases from J, with 22 bases in between. This CDR3 has 17 residues. Germline CDR1 is MDHEN and CDR2 is SYDVKM. CDR3 sequence: CASSLDSRRLLLDTQYF. The DNA of the CDR3 is TGTGCCAGCAGTTTGGATTCGAGACGTTTGCTTTTGGATACGCAGTATTTT.

This clone was seen a few times. This chain joins TRBV7-9 and TRBJ2-5, with TRBD1 matching 10 bases. Losses at the gene ends were 8 bases for V and 2 bases for J; bases not matched to a gene: 5. The CDR3 loop spans 14 amino acids. The germline CDR1 and CDR2 sequences are SEHNR and FQNEAQ (reference sequence). The CDR3: CASQGQGLQETQYF. CDR3 nucleotides: TGTGCCAGCCAGGGACAGGGGCTTCAAGAGACCCAGTACTTC.

V gene TRBV7-9 combines with J gene TRBJ2-5; TRBD1 agrees at 10 bases. This CDR3 contains 16 residues. The V and J ends lost 5 bases and 1 base, in that order; junction bases with no gene match: 7. Germline V gene lookup returns CDR1 SEHNR and CDR2 FQNEAQ (reference sequence). The DNA for the CDR3 is TGTGCCAGCAGCCCATGGGACAGGGGATTCCAAGAGACCCAGTACTTC. Translation: CASSPWDRGFQETQYF. Filled out from reference TRBV7-9 and TRBJ2-5, the complete variable domain reads DTGVSQNPRHKITKRGQNVTFRCDPISEHNRLYWYRQTLGQGPEFLTYFQNEAQLEKSRLLSDRFSAERPKGSFSTLEIQRTEQGDSAMYLCASSPWDRGFQETQYFGPGTRLLVL.

The V gene is TRBV5-1, the J gene TRBJ2-7; weak D call: TRBD2 (6 bases). The V end was cut by 3 bases, the J end by 0 bases, with 16 bases between. CDR1 is SGHRS and CDR2 is YFSETQ in the germline V gene. This CDR3 has 16 amino acids. The CDR3 DNA sequence: TGCGCCAGCAGCTCCTCTCTAGCGTTAAGCTCCTACGAGCAGTACTTC. Protein sequence: CASSSSLALSSYEQYF.

The CDR3 spells CASSKQTDTQYF. In DNA, the CDR3 is TGTGCCAGCAGCAAACAGACAGATACGCAGTATTTT. The chain uses TRBV7-9 and TRBJ2-3; no firm D call. Trimming stripped 5 bases from V and 3 bases from J, with 6 bases between. This CDR3 region has 12 residues. Germline-derived CDR1 and CDR2 are SEHNR and FQNEAQ (reference sequence).

V usage is TRBV29-1 and J usage is TRBJ2-3; D tentatively reads TRBD1 or TRBD2 (5 bases each). CDR3 size: 14 residues. Trimming took off 3 bases at V and 5 bases at J, with 15 bases between the two ends. CDR1 and CDR2 from the germline V gene are SQVTM and ANQGSEA. Here the CDR3 DNA reads TGCAGCGTTGATCCCTCGTCGGGGCGAGATACGCAGTATTTT. Amino acids: CSVDPSSGRDTQYF.

This clone was detected only a few times. This chain links TRBV7-8 with TRBJ2-1, with D unclear. The CDR3 has 12 residues. V was trimmed by 1 base and J by 12 bases, leaving 10 bases between them. Germline V gene lookup returns CDR1 SGHVS and CDR2 FQNEAQ. CDR3 loop: CASSLDVFPQFF. In DNA form, the CDR3 reads TGTGCCAGCAGCTTAGATGTTTTCCCGCAGTTCTTC.